The 2 T cell receptor beta chains in this list originate from one sample, sequenced in a study of identical twins. TCRdb reprocessed the 5' RACE reads via MiXCR and lists one record per CDR3 protein. This sample carries under 300,000 distinct CDR3 sequences, about 14% of them seen once, and the ten largest clones take 8.8%. The sample comprised memory (CD45RO+) T cells sorted from blood. The origin of the receptors is a woman younger than 35 in good health.

This clonotype was found a few times. V gene TRBV5-1 combines with J gene TRBJ2-3; D not resolved. Trimming removed 0 bases at V and 5 bases at J, with 10 bases between. Looked up from germline, CDR1 is SGHRS and CDR2 is YFSETQ. The CDR3 contains 14 residues. CDR3 bases: TGCGCCAGCAGCTTGGTTTCGGTGGGAGATACGCAGTATTTT. This sequence encodes CASSLVSVGDTQYF.

V usage is TRBV5-6 and J usage is TRBJ2-4; TRBD2 matches 7 bases. CDR1 and CDR2 from the germline V gene are SGHDT and YYEEEE. The CDR3 extends over 14 amino acids. V shed 1 base, J shed 7 bases, and the junction held 5 bases outside the gene matches. This CDR3 reads CASSLREGRNIQYF. The CDR3 region has the DNA TGTGCCAGCAGCTTGAGGGAGGGAAGGAACATTCAGTACTTC.